The 25 T cell receptor beta chains below all came from one sample that was sequenced in a study of T cells in localized non-small cell lung cancer. Repertoires were generated with immunoSEQ multiplex PCR, while TCRdb's copy carries only in-frame clones and drops some. The table shows around 1,500 clones, with roughly 25% occurring only once. The material sequenced was lung tumor tissue, taken before any cancer treatment. The receptors derive from a male donor older than 55 with stage III lung adenocarcinoma.

Judged by abundance, this clone is medium-sized. The J gene is TRBJ2-2, the V gene TRBV9; either TRBD1 or TRBD2 may fit D (5 bases each). Trimming cost V 4 bases and J 0 bases, with 16 bases left between them. Germline CDR1 is SGDLS and CDR2 is YYNGEE. The length of the CDR3 is 17 residues. Written as DNA, the CDR3 is TGTGCCAGCAGCCCCGGACACGGGGCCCCGAACACCGGGGAGCTGTTTTTT. This encodes CASSPGHGAPNTGELFF.

The gene calls are TRBV10-2 and TRBJ2-1; tentatively, D is TRBD2 (6 bases). Trimming removed 3 bases at V and 5 bases at J, with 11 bases between. The CDR3 sequence is 14 residues long. The germline V gene encodes CDR1 WSHSY and CDR2 SAAADI. Here the CDR3 reads CASSDPGSNNEQFF. The CDR3 region has the DNA TGCGCCAGCAGTGACCCCGGGAGTAACAATGAGCAGTTCTTC.

The chain joins TRBV19 to TRBJ1-2, with TRBD1 matching 9 bases. Germline CDR1 reads LNHDA; CDR2 reads SQIVND (reference sequence). The CDR3 sequence is 15 residues long. Unmatched junction bases numbered 9, after V lost 2 bases and J lost 8 bases. This chain's CDR3 is CASSIRTGDRVGYTF. CDR3 DNA sequence: TGTGCCAGTAGTATAAGGACTGGGGACAGGGTCGGCTACACCTTC.

This chain links TRBV11-3 with TRBJ2-3, with 7 bases that match TRBD1. This CDR3 has 16 residues. The germline V gene has CDR1 SGHNT and CDR2 YENEEA. J was trimmed by 5 bases and V by 5 bases; bases with no gene match: 13. As DNA, the CDR3 is TGTGCCAGCAGCCAAATACAGGGGCTGGGGAAAGATACGCAGTATTTT. Amino acid sequence: CASSQIQGLGKDTQYF.

The gene calls are TRBV10-2 and TRBJ2-5; 7 bases line up with TRBD1. CDR1 is WSHSY, CDR2 SAAADI, per germline. The CDR3 consists of 13 residues. With V trimmed by 5 bases and J by 2 bases, 2 bases remained unmatched. CDR3 in amino acids: CASSRGQQETQYF. DNA for the CDR3: TGCGCCAGCAGTAGGGGACAGCAAGAGACCCAGTACTTC.

This clone came up a few times. This chain links TRBV18 with TRBJ2-2; TRBD1 aligns across 7 bases. Germline V CDR1 and CDR2: KGHSH, LQKENI. The CDR3 extends over 18 amino acids. Trimming cost V 5 bases and J 0 bases; bases outside gene matches: 12. This CDR3 reads CASSAKQGRSSNTGELFF. CDR3 sequence (DNA): TGTGCCAGCTCAGCAAAACAGGGGCGGTCCTCGAACACCGGGGAGCTGTTTTTT.

Relative to its sample, this clone is large (0.1 to 1%). The CDR3 sequence: CATSSDRGPNTEAFF. In DNA, the CDR3 is TGTGCCACCAGCAGCGACAGGGGGCCTAACACTGAAGCTTTCTTT. This chain joins TRBV15 and TRBJ1-1; the match to TRBD1 covers 10 bases. The CDR3 contains 15 residues. Germline V CDR1 and CDR2: LNHNV, YYDKDF (reference sequence). The V and J ends lost 3 bases and 2 bases, in that order; junction bases with no gene match: 3.

V usage is TRBV19 and J usage is TRBJ2-3; possible D gene TRBD1, 5 bases. V was pared by 5 bases and J by 2 bases, with 11 bases between. The CDR3 contains 14 residues. Germline V CDR1 and CDR2: LNHDA, SQIVND (reference sequence). Here the CDR3 reads CASSLQDTTDTQYF. The CDR3 DNA reads TGTGCCAGTAGTCTACAGGACACCACAGATACGCAGTATTTT.

J is TRBJ2-4 and V is TRBV11-3; 13 positions agree with TRBD2. The CDR3 is made up of 17 amino acids. The ends lost 5 bases at V and 4 bases at J; junction bases unmatched: 8. Per germline, CDR1 SGHNT and CDR2 YENEEA. The CDR3 protein is CASSPRALAGGKNIQYF. CDR3 nucleotides: TGTGCCAGCAGCCCCCGTGCACTAGCGGGGGGGAAAAACATTCAGTACTTC.

The chain employs TRBV9 and TRBJ1-6; the D gene is possibly TRBD1 (6 bases). CDR1 is SGDLS and CDR2 is YYNGEE in the germline V gene. The V end was cut by 4 bases, the J end by 7 bases, with 15 bases between. The CDR3 has 15 residues. The DNA for the CDR3 is TGTGCCAGCAGCCCCCGGGCAGGGGAAAATTCACCCCTCCACTTT. Its protein is CASSPRAGENSPLHF. Based on the CDR3 plus reference TRBV9 and TRBJ1-6, the full variable domain is DSGVTQTPKHLITATGQRVTLRCSPRSGDLSVYWYQQSLDQGLQFLIQYYNGEERAKGNILERFSAQQFPDLHSELNLSSLELGDSALYFCASSPRAGENSPLHFGNGTRLTVT.

This clone was counted once. Sequence at one end of the junction differs from germline and may be a read error. The chain is built from TRBV5-1 and TRBJ2-2; D remains unclear. This CDR3 has 15 residues. Germline CDR1 SGHRS, CDR2 YFSETQ. The CDR3 DNA follows: TGCGCCAGCAGCTTGGTCCAGATGAACAGCGGGGAGCTGTTTTTT. Encoded protein: CASSLVQMNSGELFF.

This clone was counted a few times. The chain joins TRBV18 to TRBJ1-5; D unresolved. Germline V gene data show CDR1 as KGHSH and CDR2 as LQKENI. The length of the CDR3 is 15 residues. Trimming took off 2 bases at V and 3 bases at J, with 11 bases between the two ends. The CDR3 here is CASSPARTPNQPQHF. The CDR3 DNA sequence: TGTGCCAGCTCACCAGCAAGGACGCCCAATCAGCCCCAGCATTTT.

By frequency in the sample, this clone is medium-sized (0.01 to 0.1%). The chain employs TRBV11-3 and TRBJ2-5; the match to TRBD1 covers 11 bases. The CDR3 loop spans 14 amino acids. The V and J ends lost 5 bases and 4 bases, in that order; junction bases with no gene match: 3. Germline V gene data show CDR1 as SGHNT and CDR2 as YENEEA. The CDR3 coding sequence is TGTGCCAGCAGCCGCGGGACAGGGGGAGAGACCCAGTACTTC. Residues: CASSRGTGGETQYF.

In its sample, this clone was seen a few times. The chain employs TRBV28 and TRBJ1-2; TRBD1 matches 9 bases. The CDR3 has 14 amino acids. CDR1 MDHEN and CDR2 SYDVKM come from the germline V gene. V shed 6 bases and J 4 bases; nucleotides not matched to a gene: 6. CDR3 sequence reads: CASSADRGIYGYTF. The CDR3 DNA reads as TGTGCCAGCAGCGCGGACAGGGGAATCTATGGCTACACCTTC.

The chain couples TRBV15 to TRBJ2-7; perhaps TRBD1 as D (6 bases). Germline V lookup: CDR1 LNHNV, CDR2 YYDKDF (reference sequence). This CDR3 spans 15 amino acids. Trimming left V 0 bases short and J 1 base short, with 10 bases between. The CDR3 DNA sequence: TGTGCCACCAGCAGAGATTTGGGGGCGTCCTACGAGCAGTACTTC. It yields the protein CATSRDLGASYEQYF.

This clone was recorded only once. The chain links TRBV14 to TRBJ1-2; 10 bases map to TRBD1. The J segment lost 7 bases and the V segment lost 0 bases, leaving 5 bases of the junction unmatched. From germline, CDR1 is SGHDN and CDR2 FVKESK. This CDR3 has 15 amino acids. The CDR3 DNA reads as TGTGCCAGCAGCCAAGATAGGACAGGGGGTGCTGGCTACACCTTC. The encoded protein is CASSQDRTGGAGYTF.

This clone is categorized as large. The genes are TRBV11-3 and TRBJ1-4; D may be TRBD1 (5 bases). V shed 4 bases and J shed 4 bases, with 13 bases lying between them. Germline loops: CDR1 SGHNT, CDR2 YENEEA. The CDR3 has 15 amino acids. The DNA for the CDR3 is TGTGCCAGCAGCTCGAGGGACTTAGATAATGAAAAACTGTTTTTT. Translation: CASSSRDLDNEKLFF. Full variable domain (rest looked up from reference TRBV11-3 and TRBJ1-4): EAGVVQSPRYKIIEKKQPVAFWCNPISGHNTLYWYLQNLGQGPELLIRYENEEAVDDSQLPKDRFSAERLKGVDSTLKIQPAELGDSAVYLCASSSRDLDNEKLFFGSGTQLSVL.

This clone was counted a few times. The V gene is TRBV11-3, the J gene TRBJ2-5, with D perhaps given as TRBD1 or TRBD2 (5 bases each). This CDR3 is built from 15 residues. The germline V and J ends were trimmed by 1 base and 5 bases, with 14 bases remaining between them. Germline V gene sequence: CDR1 SGHNT, CDR2 YENEEA. The DNA for the CDR3 is TGTGCCAGCAGCTTAGGGGACCTGGAGCGGGAGACCCAGTACTTC. Its protein is CASSLGDLERETQYF.

In its sample, this clone ranks as medium-sized (0.01 to 0.1%). V usage is TRBV11-3 and J usage is TRBJ1-2; maybe TRBD1 (5 bases). The CDR3 has 18 residues. Between the trimmed V and J ends, which lost 5 bases and 7 bases, there was a span of 29 bases. From germline, CDR1 is SGHNT and CDR2 YENEEA. The chain's CDR3 is CASSPTHSDREAMGGYTF. CDR3 nucleotides: TGTGCCAGCAGCCCAACTCATTCTGACAGAGAGGCTATGGGTGGCTACACCTTC.

The sample holds a few counts of this clone. The chain uses TRBV11-3 and TRBJ1-6, with D possibly being TRBD1 (5 bases). Germline CDR1 reads SGHNT; CDR2 reads YENEEA. The CDR3 length is 14 residues. Trimming shortened V by 1 base and J by 10 bases, and 11 bases separated the two germline ends. The DNA for the CDR3 is TGTGCCAGCAGCTTAGGGGGGACCGAATCACCCCTCCACTTT. Translation gives CASSLGGTESPLHF.

This clone was counted only a few times. The chain combines TRBV6-8 with TRBJ1-6, with 8 nucleotides matching TRBD1. Losses at the gene ends were 6 bases for V and 0 bases for J; bases not matched to a gene: 4. The CDR3 contains 16 residues. Germline CDR1 and CDR2: MNHGY and SAAAGT. CDR3 region: CASRRQGSSYNSPLHF. Written as DNA, the CDR3 is TGTGCCAGCAGGAGACAGGGGAGCTCCTATAATTCACCCCTCCACTTT.

The chain combines TRBV6-8 with TRBJ2-1; D possibly corresponds to TRBD1 (5 bases). Germline V gives CDR1 MNHGY, CDR2 SAAAGT. V was clipped by 7 bases and J by 13 bases, with 17 bases between them. There are 12 residues in the CDR3. CDR3 in DNA: TGTGCCAGCACCGAAGCAGGGATACAACAGTTCTTC. As protein: CASTEAGIQQFF.

This clone is categorized as large. CDR3 protein: CASSVGGHTGELFF. CDR3 in DNA: TGTGCCAGCAGCGTCGGGGGACACACCGGGGAGCTGTTTTTT. The chain carries TRBV9 and TRBJ2-2; TRBD2 might be the D (6 bases). Germline V gene sequence: CDR1 SGDLS, CDR2 YYNGEE. This CDR3 comprises 14 residues. V lost 2 bases and J lost 3, with 8 bases in between. The whole variable domain, filled in from reference TRBV9 and TRBJ2-2, reads DSGVTQTPKHLITATGQRVTLRCSPRSGDLSVYWYQQSLDQGLQFLIQYYNGEERAKGNILERFSAQQFPDLHSELNLSSLELGDSALYFCASSVGGHTGELFFGEGSRLTVL.

This clone was seen more than once but under ten times. The chain combines TRBV9 with TRBJ1-3; D possibly corresponds to TRBD1 (5 bases). Trimming took 4 bases from V and 3 from J, leaving 20 bases between them. This CDR3 has 17 residues. Germline V gene lookup returns CDR1 SGDLS and CDR2 YYNGEE. The CDR3 DNA sequence: TGTGCCAGCAGCCCAAAGCCATTCCCGGGGCTTGGAAACACCATATATTTT. It codes for CASSPKPFPGLGNTIYF.

The sample holds a few counts of this clone. This chain links TRBV23-1 with TRBJ1-3; D call uncertain. Being an ORF, TRBV23-1 has a function that is uncertain. V shed 1 base and J shed 3 bases, with 4 bases lying between them. CDR3 length equals 13 residues. The CDR3 sequence is CASSQFGGNTIYF. The CDR3 DNA follows: TGCGCCAGCAGTCAATTCGGTGGAAACACCATATATTTT.